This T cell receptor (beta chain) was sequenced during a study of cytotoxic CD8 clonotypes in ibrutinib-treated CLL. Sequencing was performed with immunoSEQ multiplex PCR; in TCRdb, only in-frame clones are kept and a portion is missing. The sample has about 130,000 clones, roughly three quarters seen once. The TCR comes from a human donor with chronic lymphocytic leukemia. The sample consisted of PBMCs, taken after 24 months of ibrutinib treatment.

The CDR3 sequence: CATAETQYF. The DNA for the CDR3 is TGTGCCACCGCCGAGACCCAGTACTTC. The V and J genes are TRBV7-8 and TRBJ2-5; D unresolved. Germline CDR1 and CDR2: SGHVS and FQNEAQ. The CDR3 spans 9 residues. V lost 10 bases and J 5 bases, leaving 5 bases between the germline ends.